This T cell receptor beta chain comes out of a study of cytotoxic CD8 clonotypes in ibrutinib-treated CLL. Study summary: Outcomes included approximately 25 partial and 2 complete responses; after median 68 months, approximately 14 stayed remitted and 12 progressed.

The CDR3 consists of 14 residues. Germline V lookup: CDR1 SEHNR, CDR2 FQNEAQ (reference sequence). V was cut by 5 bases and J by 6 bases, with 13 bases left in between. From cryopreserved PBMCs came 2 to 2.5 micrograms of genomic DNA used for TCR beta libraries. Whole-study results and caveats: Among the clonotypes, public ones were uncommon and contracted or held stable on treatment.

Investigators sought sequencing depths of between 1 in 200,000 and 1 in 1 million T cells. TCRdb's copy holds only in-frame clones and misses some; the assay was immunoSEQ multiplex PCR. The sample records roughly 220,000 clones, 70% being singletons. Worth noting for this clone: The antigen is unknown.

Specimen: PBMCs, collected after 12 months of ibrutinib treatment. This receptor was taken from a human donor with chronic lymphocytic leukemia. The rearrangement joins TRBV7-9 to TRBJ1-4; D call uncertain. The CDR3 sequence: CASSPPGLYEKLFF. CDR3 sequence (DNA): TGTGCCAGCAGCCCCCCAGGATTATATGAAAAACTGTTTTTT.